The rows below give T cell receptor beta chains drawn from one sample of a study of OX40 agonist ivuxolimab in advanced cancers. Only in-frame clones appear in the TCRdb table, and some are missing; sequencing was by immunoSEQ multiplex PCR. The sample yields around 100,000 clones, 90% seen once. This sample comprised CD4+ or CD8+ T cells sorted from blood, obtained in a trial of the OX40 agonist ivuxolimab. These receptors all stem from an adult with an advanced solid tumor such as melanoma, head and neck, liver or kidney cancer. CDR3s include the opening cysteine and the closing phenylalanine or tryptophan. The order of the fields is V gene, J gene, CDR3 protein.

v_gene: TRBV29-1
j_gene: TRBJ2-5
CDR3aa: CSVVRGTQYF

v_gene: TRBV14
j_gene: TRBJ2-7
CDR3aa: CASSQVGTGSYEQYF

v_gene: TRBV6-1
j_gene: TRBJ1-5
CDR3aa: CASHPTWADSQPQHF

v_gene: TRBV6-6
j_gene: TRBJ2-3
CDR3aa: CASRTEDTQYF

v_gene: TRBV2
j_gene: TRBJ1-2
CDR3aa: CASSIQGGGYGYTF

v_gene: TRBV29-1
j_gene: TRBJ2-1
CDR3aa: CSGRDILRYNEQFF

v_gene: TRBV6-1
j_gene: TRBJ2-2
CDR3aa: CASSDFARQGTGELFF

v_gene: TRBV7-8
j_gene: TRBJ1-4
CDR3aa: CASSSPGTGDEKLFF

v_gene: TRBV18
j_gene: TRBJ2-2
CDR3aa: CASSPTGFGTGELFF

v_gene: TRBV6-5
j_gene: TRBJ2-2
CDR3aa: CASSPQGANTGELFF

v_gene: TRBV6-5
j_gene: TRBJ2-7
CDR3aa: CASSYRLTYEQYF

v_gene: TRBV5-1
j_gene: TRBJ2-1
CDR3aa: CASSLTPREYNEQFF

v_gene: TRBV21-1
j_gene: TRBJ2-7
CDR3aa: CASSKVTARGGEQYF

v_gene: TRBV6-5
j_gene: TRBJ1-4
CDR3aa: CASRTRGVEKLFF

v_gene: TRBV18
j_gene: TRBJ1-1
CDR3aa: CASYLGQGGTEAFF

v_gene: TRBV6-1
j_gene: TRBJ1-5
CDR3aa: CASSRQGKDQPQHF

v_gene: TRBV4-2
j_gene: TRBJ2-1
CDR3aa: CASSRLGLAGGKSTYNEQFF

v_gene: TRBV28
j_gene: TRBJ2-7
CDR3aa: CASSLYSTSASYEQYF

v_gene: TRBV2
j_gene: TRBJ2-5
CDR3aa: CAGGQKETQYF

v_gene: TRBV2
j_gene: TRBJ2-6
CDR3aa: CASRYRETGANVLTF

v_gene: TRBV28
j_gene: TRBJ2-5
CDR3aa: CASSLRGKTQYF

v_gene: TRBV10-3
j_gene: TRBJ2-2
CDR3aa: CAIREGGTGELFF

v_gene: TRBV5-1
j_gene: TRBJ2-1
CDR3aa: CASSRTDYNEQFF

v_gene: TRBV7-6
j_gene: TRBJ2-5
CDR3aa: CASSFRTGAGTVKETQYF

v_gene: TRBV28
j_gene: TRBJ2-3
CDR3aa: CASRGSSTDTQYF

v_gene: TRBV28
j_gene: TRBJ1-5
CDR3aa: CASSSDRVNQPQHF

v_gene: TRBV9
j_gene: TRBJ2-1
CDR3aa: CASSHTQFTEQFF

v_gene: TRBV4-3
j_gene: TRBJ1-1
CDR3aa: CASSRDLGTEAFF

v_gene: TRBV7-9
j_gene: TRBJ2-1
CDR3aa: CASSQRQGNEQFF

v_gene: TRBV28
j_gene: TRBJ2-1
CDR3aa: CASSRQPLAGGIQGGFNEQFF

v_gene: TRBV11-1
j_gene: TRBJ1-1
CDR3aa: CASSLQGRNTEAFF

v_gene: TRBV4-1
j_gene: TRBJ2-7
CDR3aa: CASSQGELVEQYF

v_gene: TRBV5-4
j_gene: TRBJ2-7
CDR3aa: CASSPGQGRAGRNEQYF

v_gene: TRBV28
j_gene: TRBJ2-1
CDR3aa: CASSTLGLYNEQFF

v_gene: TRBV11-2
j_gene: TRBJ2-2
CDR3aa: CASSLKLGLANTGELFF

v_gene: TRBV5-5
j_gene: TRBJ2-5
CDR3aa: CASSLVTGASQETQYF

v_gene: TRBV9
j_gene: TRBJ1-3
CDR3aa: CASSPSFSGNTIYF

v_gene: TRBV6-1
j_gene: TRBJ1-5
CDR3aa: CASDDRGPQHF

v_gene: TRBV11-3
j_gene: TRBJ2-7
CDR3aa: CASSPGTGPYEQYF

v_gene: TRBV18
j_gene: TRBJ2-5
CDR3aa: CASSPYQETQYF

v_gene: TRBV5-1
j_gene: TRBJ2-3
CDR3aa: CASSLGGPSTDTQYF

v_gene: TRBV6-5
j_gene: TRBJ1-6
CDR3aa: CASSYSRQGYNSPLHF

v_gene: TRBV2
j_gene: TRBJ2-7
CDR3aa: CASSIQGRSYEQYF

v_gene: TRBV4-2
j_gene: TRBJ2-3
CDR3aa: CASSSYRGRTDTQYF

v_gene: TRBV28
j_gene: TRBJ1-4
CDR3aa: CASSPPTGGYEKLFF

v_gene: TRBV7-2
j_gene: TRBJ2-4
CDR3aa: CASSLYEGDIQYF

v_gene: TRBV5-1
j_gene: TRBJ1-2
CDR3aa: CASSKGQQINYGYTF

v_gene: TRBV10-3
j_gene: TRBJ2-5
CDR3aa: CAISEKGETQYF

v_gene: TRBV10-1
j_gene: TRBJ2-7
CDR3aa: CASTSYRAYEQYF

v_gene: TRBV5-6
j_gene: TRBJ1-5
CDR3aa: CASSSLNQPQHF

v_gene: TRBV14
j_gene: TRBJ2-3
CDR3aa: CASSQHPYTQYF

v_gene: TRBV2
j_gene: TRBJ2-4
CDR3aa: CASSEQGGGVNIQYF

v_gene: TRBV4-3
j_gene: TRBJ1-1
CDR3aa: CASSQWQGETEAFF